A single sample gave rise to the 22 T cell receptor beta chains below, sequenced in a study of T-cell reconstitution after alpha-beta-depleted transplantation in children. Preparation of the TCRbeta library involved a method that used unique molecular identifiers. TCRdb fed the PCR reads into MiXCR, producing one record per CDR3 protein. The sample has 100,000 to 120,000 distinct CDR3 sequences, about a tenth seen once. The sequencing used PBMCs from the stem cell graft donor, collected from the stem cell graft. All receptors derive from a human donor who donated a stem cell graft to a child with acute lymphoblastic leukemia.

This clonotype was picked up many times. The V gene is TRBV28, the J gene TRBJ2-1; TRBD2 agrees at 12 bases. Per germline, CDR1 MDHEN and CDR2 SYDVKM. The CDR3 sequence is 18 residues long. Losses at the gene ends were 3 bases for V and 5 bases for J; bases not matched to a gene: 11. CDR3: CASSFETSGRLGDNEQFF. DNA for the CDR3: TGTGCCAGCAGTTTTGAGACTAGCGGGAGACTCGGAGACAATGAGCAGTTCTTC.

This clonotype showed up many times. V usage is TRBV4-1 and J usage is TRBJ2-1; D is unclear. Trimming shortened V by 2 bases and J by 4 bases, and 0 bases separated the two germline ends. The CDR3 loop spans 11 amino acids. Germline CDR1 and CDR2: MGHRA and YSYEKL. The CDR3 protein is CASSQYNEQFF. Written as DNA, the CDR3 is TGCGCCAGCAGCCAATACAATGAGCAGTTCTTC.

This clonotype was seen repeatedly, ten times or more. V is TRBV20-1 and J is TRBJ2-3, with TRBD2 matching over 7 bases. CDR1 is DFQATT, CDR2 SNEGSKA, per germline (reference sequence). Trimming removed 2 bases from V and 2 bases from J; junction bases left unmatched: 4. There are 14 residues in the CDR3. This chain's CDR3 is CSARRLAVTDTQYF. The CDR3 DNA sequence: TGCAGTGCTAGAAGGCTAGCGGTCACAGATACGCAGTATTTT.

This clonotype occurred many times. V gene TRBV5-1 combines with J gene TRBJ1-1; no reliable D call. Germline CDR1 SGHRS, CDR2 YFSETQ. The CDR3 runs to 13 residues. V was pared by 4 bases and J by 3 bases, with 10 bases between. CDR3 nucleotide sequence: TGCGCCAGCAGCCTTACTGCAGACACTGAAGCTTTCTTT. The encoded protein is CASSLTADTEAFF.

There are many counts of this clonotype. This chain connects TRBV7-2 to TRBJ2-5; 7 bases map to TRBD2. V gave up 4 bases and J gave up 1 base; unmatched junction bases: 15. The CDR3 has 18 residues. Germline V gene data show CDR1 as SGHTA and CDR2 as FQGNSA. For the CDR3, the DNA is TGTGCCAGCAGCTCCTCAAGGCCTAGCGGAGTCCCCCAAGAGACCCAGTACTTC. This gives the protein CASSSSRPSGVPQETQYF.

The chain couples TRBV10-3 to TRBJ2-4; 7 nucleotides agree with TRBD1. Germline V gene sequence: CDR1 ENHRY, CDR2 SYGVKD. J lost 5 bases, V lost 0 bases, and 4 bases had no gene match. There are 15 residues in the CDR3. The CDR3 here is CAISESGQIQNIQYF. The CDR3, as DNA: TGTGCCATCAGTGAGTCGGGACAGATCCAAAACATTCAGTACTTC.

Regarding this clonotype: Given a much more abundant clone one base away, this may be a read error. This CDR3 reads CATSLLRGGVVYNEQFF. The DNA for the CDR3 is TGTGCCACCAGCCTATTGAGGGGGGGAGTGGTCTACAATGAGCAGTTCTTC. This chain uses TRBV3-1 with TRBJ2-1; D is possibly TRBD2 (7 bases). There are 17 residues in the CDR3. The V gene's germline CDR1 is LGHDT and CDR2 YNNKEL (reference sequence).

Ten or more counts support this clonotype. The chain is built from TRBV28 and TRBJ2-3; D is unclear. V lost 6 bases, J lost 6 bases, and 10 bases lay in between. From germline, CDR1 is MDHEN and CDR2 SYDVKM. The CDR3 is made up of 12 amino acids. The CDR3 DNA reads TGTGCCAGCAGCTCTGCAGTGGATACGCAGTATTTT. Translation gives CASSSAVDTQYF. Based on the CDR3 plus reference TRBV28 and TRBJ2-3, the full variable domain is DVKVTQSSRYLVKRTGEKVFLECVQDMDHENMFWYRQDPGLGLRLIYFSYDVKMKEKGDIPEGYSVSREKKERFSLILESASTNQTSMYLCASSSAVDTQYFGPGTRLTVL.

A remark on this clonotype: This clone may be a read error of a much larger clone one base away. V and J are TRBV4-3 and TRBJ2-5; 8 positions agree with TRBD2. Per the germline V gene, CDR1 is LGHNA and CDR2 is YSLEER. The CDR3 spans 16 residues. CDR3 coding DNA: TGCGGCAGCAGCCAAGATTACGGGAGGGCCTGGGAGACCCAGTACTTC. This gives the protein CGSSQDYGRAWETQYF.

This chain links TRBV6-1 with TRBJ2-1; 9 bases line up with TRBD2. The trim removed 8 bases at V and 4 bases at J, leaving 6 bases unmatched. There are 14 residues in the CDR3. Germline CDR1 reads MNHNS; CDR2 reads SASEGT. The CDR3 spells CASRASGNYNEQFF. The CDR3 DNA sequence: TGTGCCAGCCGGGCTAGCGGGAATTACAATGAGCAGTTCTTC.

This clonotype was seen at least ten times. The chain couples TRBV20-1 to TRBJ1-1; no clear D. Looked up from germline, CDR1 is DFQATT and CDR2 is SNEGSKA (reference sequence). The CDR3 loop spans 14 amino acids. Trimming took off 6 bases at V and 3 bases at J, with 17 bases between the two ends. CDR3 residues: CSAGLGGFYTEAFF. CDR3 in DNA: TGCAGTGCCGGCCTAGGTGGATTTTACACTGAAGCTTTCTTT.

This clonotype was recorded at least ten times. This rearrangement joins TRBV7-9 to TRBJ1-2; 7 bases agree with TRBD1. The J segment lost 5 bases and the V segment lost 5 bases, leaving 2 bases of the junction unmatched. The CDR3 is made up of 12 amino acids. Germline loops: CDR1 SEHNR, CDR2 FQNEAQ (reference sequence). The CDR3 DNA sequence: TGTGCCAGCAGCCCACAGGGGTATGGCTACACCTTC. Its protein product is CASSPQGYGYTF. Full variable domain (remainder filled in from reference TRBV7-9 and TRBJ1-2): DTGVSQNPRHKITKRGQNVTFRCDPISEHNRLYWYRQTLGQGPEFLTYFQNEAQLEKSRLLSDRFSAERPKGSFSTLEIQRTEQGDSAMYLCASSPQGYGYTFGSGTRLTVV.

This clonotype was seen many times. V is TRBV20-1 and J is TRBJ1-5, with 7 bases fitting TRBD1. The CDR3 is made up of 14 amino acids. Losses at the gene ends were 5 bases for V and 7 bases for J; bases not matched to a gene: 11. The germline V gene encodes CDR1 DFQATT and CDR2 SNEGSKA (reference sequence). The CDR3 loop reads CSAQKTGAEQPQHF. The CDR3, as DNA: TGCAGTGCTCAGAAAACAGGGGCGGAACAGCCCCAGCATTTT.

The sample holds many counts of this clonotype. The chain combines TRBV4-3 with TRBJ2-5; TRBD1 is a possible D gene (6 bases). V lost 4 bases and J lost 5, with 14 bases in between. Per germline, CDR1 LGHNA and CDR2 YSLEER. The length of the CDR3 is 14 residues. The CDR3 coding sequence is TGCGCCAGCAGCCTCCGGACAGCCCGGGAGACCCAGTACTTC. Its translation: CASSLRTARETQYF.

This clonotype was seen repeatedly, ten times or more. J is TRBJ2-7 and V is TRBV5-6; tentative D call: TRBD2 (5 bases). Germline CDR1 SGHDT, CDR2 YYEEEE. This CDR3 spans 13 amino acids. V lost 4 bases and J lost 4, with 12 bases in between. The CDR3 nucleotides read TGTGCCAGCAGCCCCGGACTGCAATACGAGCAGTACTTC. Amino acids: CASSPGLQYEQYF.

V gene TRBV5-4 combines with J gene TRBJ2-7, with 14 positions matching TRBD2. Germline CDR1 is SGHNT and CDR2 is YYREEE (reference sequence). This CDR3 comprises 15 residues. The J segment lost 6 bases and the V segment lost 3 bases, leaving 5 bases of the junction unmatched. The CDR3, as DNA: TGTGCCAGCAGCTATGGGACTAGCGGGAGAGGCGAGCAGTACTTC. It encodes CASSYGTSGRGEQYF.

This clonotype was picked up many times. This chain connects TRBV7-2 to TRBJ2-7, with TRBD2 matching over 7 bases. Trimming at V came to 3 bases and at J to 2 bases, leaving 7 bases not matched to a gene. CDR1 SGHTA and CDR2 FQGNSA come from the germline V gene. The CDR3 runs to 15 residues. For the CDR3, the DNA is TGTGCCAGCAGCTTCACGGGGAGCGGGGCCTACGAGCAGTACTTC. Protein: CASSFTGSGAYEQYF.

Ten or more counts support this clonotype. This chain joins TRBV5-5 and TRBJ1-5, with D hard to call. This CDR3 is built from 12 residues. Germline-derived CDR1 and CDR2 are SGHKS and YYEKEE (reference sequence). Trimming left V 7 bases short and J 0 bases short, with 5 bases between. The CDR3 DNA reads as TGTGCCAGCGGAAATAGCAATCAGCCCCAGCATTTT. Its translation: CASGNSNQPQHF. The variable domain in full, with the rest retrieved from reference TRBV5-5 and TRBJ1-5, is DAGVTQSPTHLIKTRGQQVTLRCSPISGHKSVSWYQQVLGQGPQFIFQYYEKEERGRGNFPDRFSARQFPNYSSELNVNALLLGDSALYLCASGNSNQPQHFGDGTRLSIL.

The V call is TRBV19, the J call TRBJ1-2; 7 positions match TRBD1. Trimming at V came to 5 bases and at J to 6 bases, leaving 9 bases not matched to a gene. The V gene's germline CDR1 is LNHDA and CDR2 SQIVND (reference sequence). The CDR3 spans 14 residues. In nucleotides, the CDR3 is TGTGCCAGTAGTCAAACCGGGACAGATAATGGCTACACCTTC. It codes for CASSQTGTDNGYTF.

This clonotype was detected ten times or more. This chain links TRBV28 with TRBJ2-5; TRBD1 matches 8 bases. The CDR3 covers 16 residues. J was trimmed by 3 bases and V by 5 bases; bases with no gene match: 11. Germline V gives CDR1 MDHEN, CDR2 SYDVKM. CDR3 nucleotide sequence: TGTGCCAGCAGTGCAGGGACAGGAGCTTACAAAGAGACCCAGTACTTC. Amino acids: CASSAGTGAYKETQYF. The full variable domain, rest sourced from reference TRBV28 and TRBJ2-5, is DVKVTQSSRYLVKRTGEKVFLECVQDMDHENMFWYRQDPGLGLRLIYFSYDVKMKEKGDIPEGYSVSREKKERFSLILESASTNQTSMYLCASSAGTGAYKETQYFGPGTRLLVL.

This clonotype has a count of ten or more. This chain links TRBV29-1 with TRBJ2-2; possible D gene TRBD1, 6 bases. Germline V lookup: CDR1 SQVTM, CDR2 ANQGSEA. CDR3 length equals 15 residues. The germline V and J ends were trimmed by 1 base and 0 bases, with 9 bases remaining between them. The CDR3 is CSVEAPGANTGELFF. The DNA for the CDR3 is TGCAGCGTTGAAGCCCCAGGGGCGAACACCGGGGAGCTGTTTTTT.

This clonotype was counted many times. The gene calls are TRBV4-3 and TRBJ1-1, with D tentatively TRBD1 (6 bases). This CDR3 has 16 residues. Looked up from germline, CDR1 is LGHNA and CDR2 is YSLEER. Trimming removed 5 bases at V and 5 bases at J, with 21 bases between. CDR3 bases: TGCGCCAGCAGCGTCGGAGGGGGTCAATCGGGTACTGAAGCTTTCTTT. Translating gives CASSVGGGQSGTEAFF.